Listed below are T cell receptor beta chains from one sample, sequenced in a study of T cell responses to AZD1222 COVID-19 vaccine. This table comes from immunoSEQ multiplex PCR, and its TCRdb copy is limited to in-frame clones, with some not included. Among over 100,000 clones listed, 75% to 90% were seen once. This sample comprised peripheral blood, obtained on day 0 of AZD1222 vaccination. These receptors were obtained from an adult in good health. CDR3s include the opening cysteine and the closing phenylalanine or tryptophan. A D gene is named only where the DNA matches it firmly. Where a row states a size, it is once, few, many or the class of an expanded clone; other rows omit it.

TRBV11-2	TRBJ2-2	-	-	CASSLVDNTGELFF	TGTGCCAGCAGCTTAGTGGACAACACCGGGGAGCTGTTTTTT
TRBV5-1	TRBJ1-6	-	-	CASSPRTTSSYNSPLHF	TGCGCCAGCAGCCCCCGGACGACGAGCTCCTATAATTCACCCCTCCACTTT
TRBV5-1	TRBJ2-7	-	-	CASSLIGYEQYF	TGCGCCAGCAGCTTGATCGGGTACGAGCAGTACTTC
TRBV5-1	TRBJ2-2	TRBD1	-	CASSPRQGLRTGELFF	TGCGCCAGCAGCCCCAGACAGGGCCTGCGCACCGGGGAGCTGTTTTTT
TRBV5-1	TRBJ1-4	TRBD1	-	CASSLGDRDDEKLFF	TGCGCCAGCAGCCTGGGGGACAGGGATGATGAAAAACTGTTTTTT
TRBV6-2/TRBV6-3	TRBJ1-5	-	-	CASSYLSGTGQPQHF	TGTGCCAGCAGTTATCTTTCCGGGACTGGTCAGCCCCAGCATTTT
TRBV19	TRBJ1-5	-	-	CASSAGTDNQPQHF	TGTGCCAGTAGTGCAGGGACGGACAATCAGCCCCAGCATTTT
TRBV6-2/TRBV6-3	TRBJ2-3	-	-	CASSPVGAGTDTQYF	TGTGCCAGCAGTCCCGTGGGGGCCGGCACAGATACGCAGTATTTT
TRBV3-1/TRBV3-2	TRBJ2-7	TRBD2	-	CASSRPAGVSYEQYF	TGTGCCAGCAGTCGCCCCGCGGGGGTCTCCTACGAGCAGTACTTC
TRBV3-1/TRBV3-2	TRBJ2-2	-	-	CASSQDLTANTGELFF	TGTGCCAGCAGCCAAGATCTGACAGCGAACACCGGGGAGCTGTTTTTT
TRBV18	TRBJ2-1	TRBD2	-	CASSPQLAGGEQFF	TGTGCCAGCTCACCTCAACTAGCGGGAGGAGAGCAGTTCTTC
TRBV6-2/TRBV6-3	TRBJ1-1	-	-	CASSYRHGEAFF	TGTGCCAGCAGTTACAGACACGGCGAAGCTTTCTTT
TRBV30	TRBJ2-1	-	-	CAWAPPSKNEQFF	TGTGCCTGGGCGCCCCCCTCGAAGAATGAGCAGTTCTTC
TRBV5-4	TRBJ2-5	-	-	CASSPKQGGPETQYF	TGTGCCAGCAGCCCCAAGCAGGGGGGACCAGAGACCCAGTACTTC
TRBV4-2	TRBJ2-1	TRBD2	-	CASSQVAGGYNEQFF	TGTGCCAGCAGCCAAGTTGCGGGGGGGTACAATGAGCAGTTCTTC
TRBV7-6	TRBJ2-3	TRBD2	-	CASSSNPSGGSGTDTQYF	TGTGCCAGCAGCTCTAATCCGTCGGGCGGGAGTGGCACAGATACGCAGTATTTT
TRBV4-1	TRBJ2-2	-	-	CASSQTGNTGELFF	TGCGCCAGCAGCCAAACAGGAAACACCGGGGAGCTGTTTTTT
TRBV7-8	TRBJ1-1	-	-	CASSLAEGNTEAFF	TGTGCCAGCAGCTTAGCGGAGGGGAACACTGAAGCTTTCTTT
TRBV11-2	TRBJ1-4	-	-	CASSLNSEKLFF	TGTGCCAGCAGTTTGAATAGTGAAAAACTGTTTTTT
TRBV4-3	TRBJ2-7	TRBD1	-	CASSQDAGQGISYEQYF	TGCGCCAGCAGCCAAGATGCGGGACAGGGGATTTCCTACGAGCAGTACTTC
TRBV7-2	TRBJ2-1	-	-	CASSTRGGGGEQFF	TGTGCCAGCAGCACCCGTGGGGGAGGGGGTGAGCAGTTCTTC
TRBV30	TRBJ2-5	-	-	CAWSDGFQETQYF	TGTGCCTGGAGTGATGGGTTCCAAGAGACCCAGTACTTC
TRBV27	TRBJ2-3	-	-	CASSFFAGATDTQYF	TGTGCCAGCAGCTTCTTTGCGGGGGCCACAGATACGCAGTATTTT
TRBV5-5	TRBJ2-7	-	few	CASSYSTYEQYF	TGTGCCAGCAGCTACTCGACTTACGAGCAGTACTTC
TRBV19	TRBJ2-1	TRBD1	once	CASSISLTRGLYEQFF	TGTGCCAGTAGTATTTCCCTTACCAGGGGGCTATATGAGCAGTTCTTC
TRBV5-1	TRBJ1-6	-	-	CASSLGGSDSPLHF	TGCGCCAGCAGCTTGGGGGGGTCAGATTCACCCCTCCACTTT
TRBV6-2/TRBV6-3	TRBJ1-2	-	-	CASSYGLADVYGYTF	TGTGCCAGCAGTTACGGTTTGGCGGATGTCTATGGCTACACCTTC
TRBV2	TRBJ2-2	-	-	CASSYRVAGELFF	TGTGCCAGCAGTTACAGGGTCGCCGGGGAGCTGTTTTTT
TRBV13	TRBJ2-3	-	-	CASSLRGWGTDTQYF	TGTGCCAGCAGCTTACGGGGATGGGGCACAGATACGCAGTATTTT
TRBV28	TRBJ2-1	-	-	CASSFRGLALYNEQFF	TGTGCCAGCAGTTTTCGGGGGCTCGCCCTTTACAATGAGCAGTTCTTC
TRBV28	TRBJ1-4	-	-	CASSFGGRDEKLFF	TGTGCCAGCAGTTTCGGGGGGAGGGATGAAAAACTGTTTTTT
TRBV28	TRBJ1-1	-	-	CASSYRGTEAFF	TGTGCCAGCAGTTATCGTGGCACTGAAGCTTTCTTT
TRBV7-9	TRBJ1-1	TRBD1	-	CASSLEGQGNTEAFF	TGTGCCAGCAGCTTAGAGGGACAGGGAAACACTGAAGCTTTCTTT
TRBV4-3	TRBJ1-3	-	-	CASSPRVASGNTIYF	TGCGCCAGCAGCCCTCGGGTGGCCTCTGGAAACACCATATATTTT
TRBV5-5	TRBJ2-7	-	-	CASSLGADQAFYEQYF	TGTGCCAGCAGCTTGGGGGCCGACCAGGCCTTCTACGAGCAGTACTTC
TRBV5-1	TRBJ2-7	TRBD2	-	CASSPQQRETSYEQYF	TGCGCCAGCAGCCCACAACAGCGGGAGACCTCCTACGAGCAGTACTTC